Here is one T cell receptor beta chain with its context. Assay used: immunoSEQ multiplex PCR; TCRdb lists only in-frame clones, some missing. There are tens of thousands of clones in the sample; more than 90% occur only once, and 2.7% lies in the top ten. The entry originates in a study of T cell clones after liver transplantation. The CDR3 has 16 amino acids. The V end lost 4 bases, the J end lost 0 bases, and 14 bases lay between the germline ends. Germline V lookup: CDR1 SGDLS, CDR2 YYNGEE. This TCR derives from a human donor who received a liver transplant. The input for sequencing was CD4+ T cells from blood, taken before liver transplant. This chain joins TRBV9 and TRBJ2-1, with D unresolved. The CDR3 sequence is CASSSPTVSSYNEQFF. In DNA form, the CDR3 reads TGTGCCAGCAGCTCGCCGACTGTCAGCTCCTACAATGAGCAGTTCTTC.